What follows are 27 T cell receptor beta chains derived from one specimen sequenced in a study of OX40 agonist ivuxolimab in advanced cancers. TCRdb keeps only in-frame clones here, not all; method: immunoSEQ multiplex PCR. The data contain roughly 49,000 clones, 75% to 80% of them singletons. Sequences were derived from CD4+ or CD8+ T cells sorted from blood, sampled in a trial of the OX40 agonist ivuxolimab. Receptors originate from an adult with an advanced solid tumor such as melanoma, head and neck, liver or kidney cancer.

The V and J genes are TRBV11-2 and TRBJ1-3, with D unresolved. The CDR3 has 15 residues. From germline, CDR1 is SGHAT and CDR2 FQNNGV. V gave up 1 base and J gave up 3 bases, with 10 bases separating them. CDR3 nucleotide sequence: TGTGCCAGCAGCTTAGTGTCCTTTGTTGGAAACACCATATATTTT. Translation: CASSLVSFVGNTIYF.

The V call is TRBV7-6, the J call TRBJ1-2; 7 nucleotides agree with TRBD1. This CDR3 is built from 18 residues. CDR1 SGHVS and CDR2 FNYEAQ come from the germline V gene. V was pared by 4 bases and J by 0 bases, with 14 bases of the junction left unmatched. The chain's CDR3 is CASSSIRQGPSTNYGYTF. DNA of the CDR3: TGTGCCAGCAGCTCCATTAGACAGGGTCCCTCCACTAACTATGGCTACACCTTC.

This clone occurred a few times. This chain's CDR3 is CASSYQAGGPPYNEQFF. The CDR3 nucleotides read TGTGCCAGCAGTTACCAAGCGGGAGGGCCCCCCTACAATGAGCAGTTCTTC. The chain carries TRBV7-2 and TRBJ2-1, with 10 positions matching TRBD2. Germline V CDR1 and CDR2: SGHTA, FQGNSA. The CDR3 consists of 17 residues. J was trimmed by 2 bases and V by 6 bases; bases with no gene match: 10.

Remarks on this clone: Only one base separates this from a far larger clonotype, so it likely reflects a read error. The CDR3 is CASSETGNYGYTF. The CDR3 coding sequence is TGTGCCAGCAGTGAGACAGGGAACTATGGCTACACCTTC. This sequence joins TRBV27 and TRBJ1-2, with 7 nucleotides matching TRBD1. With V trimmed by 5 bases and J by 2 bases, 2 bases remained unmatched. This CDR3 is built from 13 residues. The V gene's germline CDR1 is MNHEY and CDR2 SMNVEV (reference sequence).

This clone has only a few counts. V gene TRBV2 combines with J gene TRBJ1-1, with 10 bases aligning to TRBD1. The V segment lost 3 bases and the J segment 4 bases; nucleotides outside the gene matches: 5. CDR3 length: 15 amino acids. Germline V gene lookup returns CDR1 SNHLY and CDR2 FYNNEI. CDR3 region: CASSDAGTGVTEAFF. As DNA, the CDR3 is TGTGCCAGCAGTGACGCCGGGACAGGGGTCACTGAAGCTTTCTTT.

A single count supports this clone. The chain is built from TRBV10-3 and TRBJ2-1; D not certain. The length of the CDR3 is 14 residues. V was pared by 2 bases and J by 4 bases, with 9 bases between. CDR1 ENHRY and CDR2 SYGVKD come from the germline V gene. The CDR3 is CAISETPGYNEQFF. In DNA form, the CDR3 reads TGTGCCATCAGTGAGACACCAGGATACAATGAGCAGTTCTTC.

The chain combines TRBV19 with TRBJ1-2; weak D call: TRBD1 (5 bases). V was trimmed by 6 bases and J by 0 bases, leaving 17 bases between them. This CDR3 comprises 16 residues. Germline CDR1 and CDR2: LNHDA and SQIVND (reference sequence). In nucleotides, the CDR3 is TGTGCCAGTAGCTGGGGACGGAGTAGGACTAACTATGGCTACACCTTC. Its translation: CASSWGRSRTNYGYTF.

The rearrangement joins TRBV5-1 to TRBJ1-1; TRBD1 matches 8 bases. The V gene end was trimmed by 0 bases and the J gene end by 6 bases; junction bases not matched to a gene: 10. The CDR3 is 16 amino acids. Germline CDR1 reads SGHRS; CDR2 reads YFSETQ. CDR3 DNA: TGCGCCAGCAGCTTGGAGGACAGGGTCTCGAAGGCTGAAGCTTTCTTT. Protein: CASSLEDRVSKAEAFF.

V and J are TRBV4-1 and TRBJ2-5; maybe TRBD2 (5 bases). CDR1 and CDR2 from the germline V gene are MGHRA and YSYEKL. V was shortened by 1 base and J by 4 bases, with 10 bases between the two germline ends. CDR3 length equals 14 residues. CDR3 bases: TGCGCCAGCAGCCAAGTCCTACTAGTAGAGACCCAGTACTTC. The encoded protein is CASSQVLLVETQYF.

The chain joins TRBV9 to TRBJ2-5, with TRBD1 matching over 8 bases. The CDR3 has 15 amino acids. The V and J ends lost 3 bases and 2 bases, in that order; junction bases with no gene match: 6. Looked up from germline, CDR1 is SGDLS and CDR2 is YYNGEE. The CDR3 coding sequence is TGTGCCAGCAGCGGGGGTGGGACAGGTCAAGAGACCCAGTACTTC. It specifies CASSGGGTGQETQYF.

V gene TRBV9 combines with J gene TRBJ2-2, with 9 bases fitting TRBD2. CDR1 is SGDLS and CDR2 is YYNGEE in the germline V gene. J was trimmed by 5 bases and V by 0 bases; bases with no gene match: 2. The CDR3 is 15 residues long. The CDR3 DNA follows: TGTGCCAGCAGCGTAGATGCGGGAGGGACCGGGGAGCTGTTTTTT. Protein product: CASSVDAGGTGELFF.

This clone was seen once. J is TRBJ2-6 and V is TRBV7-6; D uncertain. CDR3 size: 14 residues. Germline-derived CDR1 and CDR2 are SGHVS and FNYEAQ. V shed 0 bases and J shed 0 bases, with 0 bases lying between them. The CDR3 protein is CASSLASGANVLTF. In DNA, the CDR3 is TGTGCCAGCAGCTTAGCCTCTGGGGCCAACGTCCTGACTTTC.

The chain couples TRBV7-6 to TRBJ2-3, with 9 bases identical to TRBD1. Germline V gene lookup returns CDR1 SGHVS and CDR2 FNYEAQ. The CDR3 spans 18 residues. V shed 5 bases and J 0 bases; nucleotides not matched to a gene: 12. CDR3 in amino acids: CASSPLPTGQGSTDTQYF. The CDR3 nucleotides read TGTGCCAGCAGCCCCCTGCCGACGGGACAGGGAAGCACAGATACGCAGTATTTT.

This rearrangement joins TRBV9 to TRBJ2-2; TRBD2 matches at 8 bases. Trimming cost V 6 bases and J 3 bases; bases outside gene matches: 10. Germline V gene sequence: CDR1 SGDLS, CDR2 YYNGEE. There are 16 residues in the CDR3. The CDR3 nucleotides are TGTGCCAGCACCGGGGGGGTAGCGGAGTACACCGGGGAGCTGTTTTTT. It codes for CASTGGVAEYTGELFF.

This rearrangement joins TRBV6-1 to TRBJ2-5; TRBD1 matches at 9 bases. Germline loops: CDR1 MNHNS, CDR2 SASEGT. The length of the CDR3 is 14 residues. After removal of 7 bases from V and 2 bases from J, the junction contained 5 bases not matched to a gene. The DNA of the CDR3 is TGTGCCAGCAATCCGGGACAGGGACAAGAGACCCAGTACTTC. This codes for CASNPGQGQETQYF.

The gene calls are TRBV5-6 and TRBJ1-3; no clear D gene. V lost 3 bases and J lost 4, with 14 bases in between. CDR1 and CDR2 (germline): SGHDT, YYEEEE. The CDR3 has 15 amino acids. CDR3 region: CASSSYTTTGNTIYF. The CDR3 bases are TGTGCCAGCAGCTCATATACTACCACCGGAAACACCATATATTTT.

This clone was seen a few times. This rearrangement joins TRBV5-6 to TRBJ1-4, with D unresolved. V dropped 4 bases and J dropped 6 bases, with 13 bases sitting between them. CDR1 SGHDT and CDR2 YYEEEE come from the germline V gene. The CDR3 totals 14 residues. In DNA, the CDR3 is TGTGCCAGCAGCCTCTGGGCCGATGATGAAAAACTGTTTTTT. It codes for CASSLWADDEKLFF.

This chain joins TRBV5-1 and TRBJ2-7, with 9 bases matching TRBD1. The ends lost 7 bases at V and 3 bases at J; junction bases unmatched: 8. This CDR3 region has 14 residues. Germline CDR1 SGHRS, CDR2 YFSETQ. The CDR3, as DNA: TGCGCCAGCGATCGGACAGGGGACCACTACGAGCAGTACTTC. Translating it yields CASDRTGDHYEQYF.

The chain is built from TRBV6-6 and TRBJ1-3; D remains unclear. CDR1 and CDR2 from the germline V gene are MNHNY and SVGAGI (reference sequence). There are 14 residues in the CDR3. V was clipped by 2 bases and J by 4 bases, with 9 bases between them. For the CDR3, the DNA is TGTGCCAGCAGTTACGAGTCCAGGGGAAACACCATATATTTT. It codes for CASSYESRGNTIYF.

The chain couples TRBV6-6 to TRBJ1-3, with D possibly being TRBD1 (6 bases). V gave up 2 bases and J gave up 2 bases, with 13 bases separating them. The CDR3 sequence is 16 residues long. CDR1 and CDR2 from the germline V gene are MNHNY and SVGAGI (reference sequence). CDR3 protein: CASSYGAGETGNTIYF. As DNA, the CDR3 is TGTGCCAGCAGTTACGGGGCAGGGGAGACTGGAAACACCATATATTTT.

This chain uses TRBV5-4 with TRBJ2-5, with a tentative D call TRBD2 (5 bases). The V gene's germline CDR1 is SGHNT and CDR2 YYREEE (reference sequence). The CDR3 is made up of 14 amino acids. Trimming left V 5 bases short and J 1 base short, with 12 bases between. The CDR3 DNA reads as TGTGCCAGCAGGGCGGGTGGTACCCAAGAGACCCAGTACTTC. This gives the protein CASRAGGTQETQYF.

The V call is TRBV9, the J call TRBJ2-3; no reliable D call. Germline loops: CDR1 SGDLS, CDR2 YYNGEE. V lost 0 bases and J 4 bases, leaving 9 bases between the germline ends. The CDR3 length is 14 residues. The CDR3, as DNA: TGTGCCAGCAGCGTAGTTGTGGCAGCAGATACGCAGTATTTT. It yields the protein CASSVVVAADTQYF.

The V call is TRBV7-2, the J call TRBJ1-6; D unresolved. There are 13 residues in the CDR3. With 3 bases removed from V and 4 bases from J, the gap between germline ends came to 4 bases. Germline lookup yields CDR1 SGHTA and CDR2 FQGNSA. In nucleotides, the CDR3 is TGTGCCAGCAGCTTGGGGTATAATTCACCCCTCCACTTT. Amino acid sequence: CASSLGYNSPLHF.

The chain couples TRBV10-3 to TRBJ1-5, with a possible D match to TRBD1 (6 bases). Germline lookup yields CDR1 ENHRY and CDR2 SYGVKD. V was clipped by 10 bases and J by 0 bases, with 13 bases between them. CDR3 size: 14 residues. The chain's CDR3 is CASSTGNSNQPQHF. CDR3 nucleotide sequence: TGTGCCAGCTCTACAGGGAATAGCAATCAGCCCCAGCATTTT.

This clone has only one observation. The V call is TRBV30, the J call TRBJ1-2; 10 bases agree with TRBD1. Germline trimming cut 3 bases from V and 7 bases from J; bases unmatched to any gene: 14. The CDR3 spans 16 residues. Germline CDR1 GTSNPN, CDR2 SVGIG (reference sequence). The CDR3 DNA reads as TGTGCCTGGAGAGGAAGGGGGACAGGGGATTTCGGTGGCTACACCTTC. As protein: CAWRGRGTGDFGGYTF.

This clone was recorded a few times. The chain uses TRBV7-2 and TRBJ2-3; no definite D call. The CDR3 consists of 13 residues. Trimming took off 5 bases at V and 2 bases at J, with 8 bases between the two ends. Germline-derived CDR1 and CDR2 are SGHTA and FQGNSA. The CDR3 is CASSLENTDTQYF. The DNA for the CDR3 is TGTGCCAGCAGCCTAGAAAACACAGATACGCAGTATTTT.

The chain joins TRBV5-4 to TRBJ2-3; 7 nucleotides align to TRBD2. The trim removed 4 bases at V and 0 bases at J, leaving 8 bases unmatched. Per germline, CDR1 SGHNT and CDR2 YYREEE (reference sequence). The CDR3 contains 16 residues. The CDR3 loop reads CASSPGLTKSTDTQYF. The CDR3 DNA follows: TGTGCCAGCAGCCCGGGACTAACTAAAAGCACAGATACGCAGTATTTT.